The 23 T cell receptor beta chains below all came from one sample that was sequenced in a study of blood T cell repertoires in COVID-19. Method: immunoSEQ multiplex PCR; TCRdb's copy keeps in-frame clones and lacks some. The sample consists of 100,000 to 150,000 clones, about 87% of them appearing once. The specimen was peripheral blood. These receptors were collected from a woman between 55 and 75 years old with acute or convalescent COVID-19.

This clone has just one count. The genes are TRBV19 and TRBJ1-2; D uncertain. Trimming took off 5 bases at V and 0 bases at J, with 13 bases between the two ends. Germline CDR1 reads LNHDA; CDR2 reads SQIVND (reference sequence). The CDR3 has 15 amino acids. The CDR3 is CASSALRKANYGYTF. Written as DNA, the CDR3 is TGTGCCAGTAGTGCACTCAGGAAAGCTAACTATGGCTACACCTTC.

The chain links TRBV15 to TRBJ1-5; TRBD1 agrees at 10 bases. The ends lost 1 base at V and 5 bases at J; junction bases unmatched: 2. CDR3 length equals 15 residues. CDR1 is LNHNV, CDR2 YYDKDF, per germline (reference sequence). The CDR3 reads CATSRGTGGDQPQHF. CDR3 DNA: TGTGCCACCAGCAGAGGGACAGGGGGGGATCAGCCCCAGCATTTT.

The V call is TRBV28, the J call TRBJ2-2; 8 bases align to TRBD2. The CDR3 totals 14 residues. Trimming at V came to 6 bases and at J to 7 bases, leaving 7 bases not matched to a gene. The germline V gene encodes CDR1 MDHEN and CDR2 SYDVKM. The CDR3 here is CASRRAGDVGELFF. CDR3 nucleotides: TGTGCCAGCAGGCGAGCGGGAGATGTCGGGGAGCTGTTTTTT.

This clone has only one observation. This chain connects TRBV5-1 to TRBJ1-2; 7 nucleotides line up with TRBD1. The CDR3 runs 13 residues. In germline, CDR1 is SGHRS, CDR2 YFSETQ. V was pared by 5 bases and J by 9 bases, with 10 bases of the junction left unmatched. CDR3 sequence: CASSPGTVYRYTF. CDR3 bases: TGCGCCAGCAGTCCCGGGACAGTTTATCGCTACACCTTC.

The chain joins TRBV14 to TRBJ1-2, with unresolved D. The V end was cut by 0 bases, the J end by 4 bases, with 9 bases between. The V gene's germline CDR1 is SGHDN and CDR2 FVKESK. This CDR3 is built from 14 residues. The CDR3 sequence: CASSQEPKLYGYTF. CDR3 DNA: TGTGCCAGCAGCCAAGAACCCAAACTCTATGGCTACACCTTC. Variable domain in full (rest from reference TRBV14 and TRBJ1-2): EAGVTQFPSHSVIEKGQTVTLRCDPISGHDNLYWYRRVMGKEIKFLLHFVKESKQDESGMPNNRFLAERTGGTYSTLKVQPAELEDSGVYFCASSQEPKLYGYTFGSGTRLTVV.

In its sample, this clone was seen a few times. J is TRBJ1-2 and V is TRBV5-1; 10 bases map to TRBD1. V was pared by 5 bases and J by 3 bases, with 4 bases of the junction left unmatched. The germline V gene encodes CDR1 SGHRS and CDR2 YFSETQ. The CDR3 extends over 14 amino acids. This CDR3 is CASRSGTGDYGYTF. CDR3 DNA: TGCGCCAGCAGGTCCGGGACAGGGGACTATGGCTACACCTTC.

This chain joins TRBV10-1 and TRBJ2-1; D is possibly TRBD2 (5 bases). Germline CDR1 reads WNHNN; CDR2 reads SYGVQD (reference sequence). The CDR3 contains 13 residues. V lost 2 bases, J lost 6 bases, and 8 bases lay in between. The CDR3 DNA is TGCGCCAGCAGTGAGGCGGGCCGCAATGAGCAGTTCTTC. It specifies CASSEAGRNEQFF.

CDR3 nucleotide sequence: TGTGCCAGCAGCAAGGGGTCCTATGAAGCTTTCTTT. Its protein is CASSKGSYEAFF. The chain is built from TRBV11-3 and TRBJ1-1; D is possibly TRBD1 (5 bases). The V gene lost 5 bases and the J gene lost 7 bases, with 11 bases spanning the gap. Germline loops: CDR1 SGHNT, CDR2 YENEEA. The CDR3 totals 12 residues.

This chain links TRBV10-2 with TRBJ2-1; D is uncertain. V dropped 7 bases and J dropped 7 bases, with 14 bases sitting between them. CDR3 length equals 13 residues. Germline V gene data show CDR1 as WSHSY and CDR2 as SAAADI. DNA of the CDR3: TGCGCCAGCAAGGCAAATCAGAGGAATGAGCAGTTCTTC. As protein: CASKANQRNEQFF.

This clone was found a few times. This chain connects TRBV4-1 to TRBJ2-3, with 10 bases lining up with TRBD2. Germline-derived CDR1 and CDR2 are MGHRA and YSYEKL. The CDR3 length is 18 residues. Trimming removed 6 bases from V and 4 bases from J; junction bases left unmatched: 16. Here the CDR3 reads CASSPYPLSSGSADTQYF. In nucleotides, the CDR3 is TGCGCCAGCAGTCCATACCCACTTTCTAGCGGGAGCGCAGATACGCAGTATTTT.

This clone was detected once. The V gene is TRBV14, the J gene TRBJ2-3, with D possibly being TRBD2 (6 bases). Trimming stripped 3 bases from V and 5 bases from J, with 12 bases between. Germline CDR1 and CDR2: SGHDN and FVKESK. The CDR3 extends over 14 amino acids. The CDR3 reads CASSQARGLDTQYF. The CDR3 DNA follows: TGTGCCAGCAGCCAGGCCCGGGGGTTAGATACGCAGTATTTT.

CDR3 in amino acids: CASSQMTGTNYGYTF. The CDR3, as DNA: TGTGCCAGCAGCCAAATGACAGGGACGAACTATGGCTACACCTTC. This sequence joins TRBV2 and TRBJ1-2; TRBD1 matches at 7 bases. CDR1 and CDR2 from the germline V gene are SNHLY and FYNNEI. Trimming at V came to 6 bases and at J to 2 bases, leaving 9 bases not matched to a gene. CDR3 size: 15 residues.

The gene calls are TRBV9 and TRBJ2-2; D is undetermined. CDR3 size: 16 residues. Germline values: CDR1 SGDLS, CDR2 YYNGEE. Trimming pared 2 bases from V and 6 bases from J, leaving 17 bases between. For the CDR3, the DNA is TGTGCCAGCAGCGTGACCGGGTCTGAACGGGCCGGGGAGCTGTTTTTT. Its translation: CASSVTGSERAGELFF.

CDR3 in amino acids: CASSPYTGGTGELFF. CDR3 nucleotide sequence: TGTGCCAGCAGCCCGTATACAGGGGGCACCGGGGAGCTGTTTTTT. This chain uses TRBV14 with TRBJ2-2, with 8 bases identical to TRBD1. J gave up 4 bases and V 4 bases, and 5 bases lay outside the gene matches. This CDR3 contains 15 residues. The germline V gene encodes CDR1 SGHDN and CDR2 FVKESK.

The rearrangement links TRBV5-4 to TRBJ2-3; 7 nucleotides agree with TRBD2. There are 15 residues in the CDR3. V dropped 0 bases and J dropped 1; count of bases not matched to a gene: 2. Germline V gene data show CDR1 as SGHNT and CDR2 as YYREEE (reference sequence). Written as DNA, the CDR3 is TGTGCCAGCAGCTTGGGGGGAGGGGGCACAGATACGCAGTATTTT. This gives the protein CASSLGGGGTDTQYF.

This chain uses TRBV2 with TRBJ2-5; D is unclear. The V end was cut by 7 bases, the J end by 5 bases, with 8 bases between. In germline, CDR1 is SNHLY, CDR2 FYNNEI. CDR3 length: 11 residues. CDR3 loop: CASTIRETQYF. CDR3 DNA: TGTGCCAGCACTATCAGGGAGACCCAGTACTTC.

V usage is TRBV5-1 and J usage is TRBJ2-5; 9 positions match TRBD2. V lost 1 base to trimming and J lost 4 bases; unmatched junction nucleotides: 8. The CDR3 runs to 16 residues. The V gene's germline CDR1 is SGHRS and CDR2 YFSETQ. CDR3 coding DNA: TGCGCCAGCAGCTTGTCGGCTAGCGGGATCGGAGAGACCCAGTACTTC. Protein: CASSLSASGIGETQYF.

The chain couples TRBV7-9 to TRBJ2-5; maybe TRBD2 (5 bases). Germline V gene sequence: CDR1 SEHNR, CDR2 FQNEAQ (reference sequence). The CDR3 consists of 15 residues. Trimming stripped 1 base from V and 5 bases from J, with 14 bases between. The CDR3 DNA follows: TGTGCCAGCAGCTTAGTATCCGGGAACGGCGAGACCCAGTACTTC. Its protein product is CASSLVSGNGETQYF.

This clone was detected once. This sample includes further DNA sequences coding for the same CDR3. CDR3 bases: TGTGCCATCAGTGAGTCGGGAGGGTATGGCTACACCTTC. This encodes CAISESGGYGYTF. This chain links TRBV10-3 with TRBJ1-2; D not certain. V was clipped by 0 bases and J by 5 bases, with 7 bases between them. Germline lookup yields CDR1 ENHRY and CDR2 SYGVKD. The CDR3 has 13 amino acids.

The chain carries TRBV3-1 (or the pseudogene TRBV3-2) and TRBJ1-2, with 9 bases matching TRBD1. CDR1 is LGHDT, CDR2 YNNKEL, per germline (reference sequence). The V segment lost 1 base and the J segment 6 bases; nucleotides outside the gene matches: 9. The CDR3 is made up of 16 amino acids. The CDR3 sequence is CASSQVPAGQGNGYTF. In DNA, the CDR3 is TGTGCCAGCAGCCAAGTACCGGCGGGACAGGGAAATGGCTACACCTTC.

This clone showed up just once. This rearrangement joins TRBV29-1 to TRBJ1-4, with 7 bases that match TRBD1. CDR3 size: 12 residues. CDR1 and CDR2 from the germline V gene are SQVTM and ANQGSEA. The CDR3 loop reads CTAGQPNEKLFF. The CDR3 coding sequence is TGCACCGCGGGACAGCCTAATGAAAAACTGTTTTTT.

The V and J genes are TRBV14 and TRBJ1-6, with 7 nucleotides matching TRBD1. The CDR3 loop spans 15 amino acids. In germline, CDR1 is SGHDN, CDR2 FVKESK. The trim removed 1 base at V and 5 bases at J, leaving 2 bases unmatched. DNA of the CDR3: TGTGCCAGCAGCCAAGGAGGGGGCCATAATTCACCCCTCCACTTT. It codes for CASSQGGGHNSPLHF.

The rearrangement joins TRBV19 to TRBJ1-2, with TRBD1 matching over 8 bases. CDR3 length: 15 residues. Germline loops: CDR1 LNHDA, CDR2 SQIVND (reference sequence). V trimming: 8 bases; J trimming: 8 bases; junction bases outside the gene matches: 16. CDR3 sequence: CASEARGQGAKGYTF. The CDR3 DNA reads as TGTGCCAGTGAGGCGAGAGGGCAGGGGGCGAAAGGCTACACCTTC.